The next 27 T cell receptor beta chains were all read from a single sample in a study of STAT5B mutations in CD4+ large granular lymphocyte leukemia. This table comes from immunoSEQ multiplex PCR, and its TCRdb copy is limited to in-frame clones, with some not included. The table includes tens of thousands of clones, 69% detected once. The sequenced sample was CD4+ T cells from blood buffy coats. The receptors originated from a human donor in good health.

CDR3 protein: CASSLDRTNQPQHF. In DNA, the CDR3 is TGTGCCAGCAGCCTAGACAGAACCAATCAGCCCCAGCATTTT. The V gene is TRBV7-9, the J gene TRBJ1-5; TRBD1 might be the D (5 bases). The CDR3 has 14 residues. With 5 bases removed from V and 3 bases from J, the gap between germline ends came to 11 bases. Germline CDR1 and CDR2: SEHNR and FQNEAQ (reference sequence).

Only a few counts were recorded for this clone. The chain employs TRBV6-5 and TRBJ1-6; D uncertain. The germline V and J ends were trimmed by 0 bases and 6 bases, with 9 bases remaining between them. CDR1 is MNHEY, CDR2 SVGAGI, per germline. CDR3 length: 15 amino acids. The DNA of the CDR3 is TGTGCCAGCAGTTACTCCTGGGGAGGTAATTCACCCCTCCACTTT. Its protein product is CASSYSWGGNSPLHF.

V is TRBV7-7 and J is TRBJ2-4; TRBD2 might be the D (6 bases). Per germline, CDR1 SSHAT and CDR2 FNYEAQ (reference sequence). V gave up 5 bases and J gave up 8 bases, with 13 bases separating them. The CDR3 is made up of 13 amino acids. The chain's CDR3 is CASSLGPGDIQYF. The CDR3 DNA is TGTGCCAGCAGCCTCGGACCGGGGGACATTCAGTACTTC. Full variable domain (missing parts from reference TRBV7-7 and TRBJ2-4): GAGVSQSPRYKVTKRGQDVTLRCDPISSHATLYWYQQALGQGPEFLTYFNYEAQPDKSGLPSDRFSAERPEGSISTLTIQRTEQRDSAMYRCASSLGPGDIQYFGAGTRLSVL.

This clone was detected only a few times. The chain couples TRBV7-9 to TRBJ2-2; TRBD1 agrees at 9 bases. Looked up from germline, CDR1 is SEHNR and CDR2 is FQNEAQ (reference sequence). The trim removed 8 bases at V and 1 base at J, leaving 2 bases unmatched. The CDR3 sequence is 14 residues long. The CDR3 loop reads CASWGQGNTGELFF. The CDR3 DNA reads TGTGCCAGCTGGGGACAGGGGAACACCGGGGAGCTGTTTTTT.

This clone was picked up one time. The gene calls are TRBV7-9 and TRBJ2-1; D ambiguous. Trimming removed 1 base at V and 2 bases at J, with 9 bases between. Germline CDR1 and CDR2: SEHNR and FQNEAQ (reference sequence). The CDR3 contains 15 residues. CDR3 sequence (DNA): TGTGCCAGCAGCTTAGGCGGTGTAACCTACAATGAGCAGTTCTTC. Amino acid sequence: CASSLGGVTYNEQFF.

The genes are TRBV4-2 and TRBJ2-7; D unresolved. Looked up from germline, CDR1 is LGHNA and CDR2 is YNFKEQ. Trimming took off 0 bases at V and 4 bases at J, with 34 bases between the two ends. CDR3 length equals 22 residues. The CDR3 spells CASSQDRGGSASIPRKKYEQYF. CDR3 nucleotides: TGTGCCAGCAGCCAAGATCGTGGCGGATCCGCGAGTATTCCCCGCAAAAAATACGAGCAGTACTTC.

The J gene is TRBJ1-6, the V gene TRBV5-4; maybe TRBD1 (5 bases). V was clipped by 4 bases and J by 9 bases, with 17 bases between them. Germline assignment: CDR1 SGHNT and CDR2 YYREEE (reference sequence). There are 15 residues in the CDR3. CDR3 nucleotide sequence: TGTGCCAGCAGCCCCGGGGGACGGGCGCGTTCACCCCTCCACTTT. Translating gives CASSPGGRARSPLHF.

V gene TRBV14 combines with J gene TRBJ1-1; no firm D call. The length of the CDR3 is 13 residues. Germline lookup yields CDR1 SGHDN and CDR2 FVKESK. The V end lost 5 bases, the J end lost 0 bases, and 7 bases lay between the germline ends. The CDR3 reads CASSGELNTEAFF. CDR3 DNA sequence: TGTGCCAGCAGCGGGGAGCTGAACACTGAAGCTTTCTTT.

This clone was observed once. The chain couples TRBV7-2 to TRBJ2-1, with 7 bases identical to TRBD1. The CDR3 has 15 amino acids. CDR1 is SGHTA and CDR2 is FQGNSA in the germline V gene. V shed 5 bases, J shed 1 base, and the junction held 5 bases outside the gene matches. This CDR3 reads CASSPRQGSYNEQFF. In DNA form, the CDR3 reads TGTGCCAGCAGCCCAAGACAGGGATCCTACAATGAGCAGTTCTTC.

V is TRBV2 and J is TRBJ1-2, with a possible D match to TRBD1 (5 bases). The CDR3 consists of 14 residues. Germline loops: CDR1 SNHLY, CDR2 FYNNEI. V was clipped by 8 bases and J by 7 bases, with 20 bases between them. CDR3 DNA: TGTGCCAGCGCTCTCGGCGAAGAGGGGACTGGCTACACCTTC. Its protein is CASALGEEGTGYTF. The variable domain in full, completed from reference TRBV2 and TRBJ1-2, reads EPEVTQTPSHQVTQMGQEVILRCVPISNHLYFYWYRQILGQKVEFLVSFYNNEISEKSEIFDDQFSVERPDGSNFTLKIRSTKLEDSAMYFCASALGEEGTGYTFGSGTRLTVV.

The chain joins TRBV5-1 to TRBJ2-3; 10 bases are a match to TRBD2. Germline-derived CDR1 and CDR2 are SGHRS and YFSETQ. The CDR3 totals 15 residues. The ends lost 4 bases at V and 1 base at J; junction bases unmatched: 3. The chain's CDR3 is CASSPGTSGTDTQYF. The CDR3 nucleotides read TGCGCCAGCAGCCCGGGGACTAGCGGCACAGATACGCAGTATTTT.

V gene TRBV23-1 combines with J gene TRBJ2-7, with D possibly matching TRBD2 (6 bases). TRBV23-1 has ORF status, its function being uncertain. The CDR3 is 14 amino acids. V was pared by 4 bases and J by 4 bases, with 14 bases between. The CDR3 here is CASSPREWGYEQYF. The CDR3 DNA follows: TGCGCCAGCAGTCCCCGGGAGTGGGGTTACGAGCAGTACTTC.

The CDR3 DNA sequence: TGTGCCAGCAGCTTCGGGACGTTGACTAGCACAGATACGCAGTATTTT. Encoded protein: CASSFGTLTSTDTQYF. The rearrangement links TRBV7-8 to TRBJ2-3; D tentatively fits TRBD1 or TRBD2 (5 bases each). Germline CDR1 and CDR2: SGHVS and FQNEAQ. This CDR3 spans 16 amino acids. The V end lost 3 bases, the J end lost 0 bases, and 13 bases lay between the germline ends.

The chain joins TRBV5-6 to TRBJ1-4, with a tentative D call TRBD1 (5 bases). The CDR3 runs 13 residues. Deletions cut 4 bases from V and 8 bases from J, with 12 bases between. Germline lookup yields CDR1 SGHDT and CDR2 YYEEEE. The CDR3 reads CASSRGTSEKLFF. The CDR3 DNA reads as TGTGCCAGCAGCCGGGGGACTTCAGAAAAACTGTTTTTT.

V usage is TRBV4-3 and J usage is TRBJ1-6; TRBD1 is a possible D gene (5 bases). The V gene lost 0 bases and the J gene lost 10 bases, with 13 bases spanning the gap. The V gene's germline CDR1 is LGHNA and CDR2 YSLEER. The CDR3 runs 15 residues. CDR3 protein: CASSQEAGWRSPLHF. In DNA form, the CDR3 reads TGCGCCAGCAGCCAAGAGGCAGGGTGGAGATCACCCCTCCACTTT.

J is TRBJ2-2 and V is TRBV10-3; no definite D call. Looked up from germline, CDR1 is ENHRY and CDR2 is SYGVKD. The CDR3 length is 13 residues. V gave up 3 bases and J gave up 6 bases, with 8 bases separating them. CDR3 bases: TGTGCCATCAGTGACGATAAGCCCGGGGAGCTGTTTTTT. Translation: CAISDDKPGELFF.

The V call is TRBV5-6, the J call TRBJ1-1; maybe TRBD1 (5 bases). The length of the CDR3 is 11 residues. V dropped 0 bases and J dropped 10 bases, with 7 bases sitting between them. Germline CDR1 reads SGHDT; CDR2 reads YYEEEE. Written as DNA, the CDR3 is TGTGCCAGCAGCTTGGGGCAGGGAGCTTTCTTT. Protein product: CASSLGQGAFF. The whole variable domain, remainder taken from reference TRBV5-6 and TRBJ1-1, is DAGVTQSPTHLIKTRGQQVTLRCSPKSGHDTVSWYQQALGQGPQFIFQYYEEEERQRGNFPDRFSGHQFPNYSSELNVNALLLGDSALYLCASSLGQGAFFGQGTRLTVV.

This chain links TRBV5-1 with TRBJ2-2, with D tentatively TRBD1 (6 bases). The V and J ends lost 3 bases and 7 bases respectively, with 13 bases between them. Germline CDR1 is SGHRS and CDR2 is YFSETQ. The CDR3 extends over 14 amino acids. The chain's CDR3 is CASSYKGEGGELFF. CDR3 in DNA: TGCGCCAGCAGCTACAAGGGGGAAGGCGGGGAGCTGTTTTTT.

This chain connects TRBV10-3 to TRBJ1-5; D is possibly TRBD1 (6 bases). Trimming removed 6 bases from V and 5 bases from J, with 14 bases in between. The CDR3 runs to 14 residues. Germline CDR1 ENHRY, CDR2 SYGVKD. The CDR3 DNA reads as TGTGCCATCAGGGGGCTGGGGGCGGATCAGCCCCAGCATTTT. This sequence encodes CAIRGLGADQPQHF.

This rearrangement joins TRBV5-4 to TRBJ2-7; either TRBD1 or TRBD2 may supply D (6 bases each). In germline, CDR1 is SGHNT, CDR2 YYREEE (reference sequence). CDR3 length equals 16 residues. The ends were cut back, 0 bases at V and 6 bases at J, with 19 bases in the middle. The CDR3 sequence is CASSLAGHSSVGEQYF. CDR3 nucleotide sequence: TGTGCCAGCAGCTTGGCGGGACACTCTAGCGTTGGCGAGCAGTACTTC.

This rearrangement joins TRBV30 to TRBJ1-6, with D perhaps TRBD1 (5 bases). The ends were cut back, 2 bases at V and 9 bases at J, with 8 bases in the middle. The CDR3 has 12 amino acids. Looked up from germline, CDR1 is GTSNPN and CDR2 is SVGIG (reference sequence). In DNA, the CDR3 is TGTGCCTGGAGTTTGGGGGGTTCACCCCTCCACTTT. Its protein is CAWSLGGSPLHF.

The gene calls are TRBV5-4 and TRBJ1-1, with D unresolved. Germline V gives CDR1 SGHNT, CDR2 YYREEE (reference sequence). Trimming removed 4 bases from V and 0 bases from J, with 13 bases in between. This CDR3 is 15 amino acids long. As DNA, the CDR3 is TGTGCCAGCAGCCGGTCGGGAAACATGAACACTGAAGCTTTCTTT. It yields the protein CASSRSGNMNTEAFF.

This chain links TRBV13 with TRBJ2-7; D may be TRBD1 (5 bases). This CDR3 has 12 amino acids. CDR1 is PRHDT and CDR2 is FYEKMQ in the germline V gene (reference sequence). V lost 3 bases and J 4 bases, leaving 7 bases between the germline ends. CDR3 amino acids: CASSFRGYEQYF. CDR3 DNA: TGTGCCAGCAGCTTTAGGGGTTACGAGCAGTACTTC.

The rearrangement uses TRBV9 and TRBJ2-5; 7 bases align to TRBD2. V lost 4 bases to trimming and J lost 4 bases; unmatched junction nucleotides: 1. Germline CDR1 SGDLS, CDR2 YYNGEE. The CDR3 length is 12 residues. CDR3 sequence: CASSRGGETQYF. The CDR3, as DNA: TGTGCCAGCAGCCGCGGGGGAGAGACCCAGTACTTC.

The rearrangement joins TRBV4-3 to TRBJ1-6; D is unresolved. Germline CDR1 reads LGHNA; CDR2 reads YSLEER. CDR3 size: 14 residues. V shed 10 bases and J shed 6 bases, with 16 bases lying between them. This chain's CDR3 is CATRSGLPNSPLHF. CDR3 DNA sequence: TGCGCCACCAGGAGCGGTCTCCCTAATTCACCCCTCCACTTT.

In nucleotides, the CDR3 is TGTGCCAGCAGTTACTCGAGTAGTGATCAGCCCCAGCATTTT. Residues: CASSYSSSDQPQHF. The chain employs TRBV6-6 and TRBJ1-5; no reliable D call. Germline loops: CDR1 MNHNY, CDR2 SVGAGI (reference sequence). Trimming pared 0 bases from V and 5 bases from J, leaving 8 bases between. The CDR3 spans 14 residues.

CDR3 coding DNA: TGTGCCTGCGGGGGTAGCTCCTACGAGCAGTACTTC. Translation: CACGGSSYEQYF. V usage is TRBV30 and J usage is TRBJ2-7, with a possible D match to TRBD2 (6 bases). V was shortened by 6 bases and J by 0 bases, with 9 bases between the two germline ends. From germline, CDR1 is GTSNPN and CDR2 SVGIG (reference sequence). The CDR3 consists of 12 residues.